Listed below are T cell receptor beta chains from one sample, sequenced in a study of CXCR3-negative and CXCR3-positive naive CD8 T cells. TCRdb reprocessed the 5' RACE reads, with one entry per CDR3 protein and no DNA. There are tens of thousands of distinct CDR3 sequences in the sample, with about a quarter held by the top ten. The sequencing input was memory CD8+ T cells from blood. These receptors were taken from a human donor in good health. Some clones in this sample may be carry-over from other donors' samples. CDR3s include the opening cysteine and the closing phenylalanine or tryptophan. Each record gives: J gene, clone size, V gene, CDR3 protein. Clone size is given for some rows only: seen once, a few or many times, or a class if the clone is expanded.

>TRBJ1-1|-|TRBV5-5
CASSENRLGGTEAFF
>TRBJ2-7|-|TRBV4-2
CASSQDSSASYEQYF
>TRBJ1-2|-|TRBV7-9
CASSWDSYGYTF
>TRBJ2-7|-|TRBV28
CASSPRTSNEQYF
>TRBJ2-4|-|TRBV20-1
CSATPEYSGSIKNIQYF
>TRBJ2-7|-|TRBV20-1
CSASSLADYEQYF
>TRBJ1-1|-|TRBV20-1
CSARDLLDTEAFF
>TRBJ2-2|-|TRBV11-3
CASSPRDSPTGELFF
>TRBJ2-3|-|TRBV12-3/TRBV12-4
CASSFAQTQYF
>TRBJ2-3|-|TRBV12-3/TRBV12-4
CASSFRAGETQYF
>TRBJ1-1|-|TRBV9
CASRSGQNTEAFF
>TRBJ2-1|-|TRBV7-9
CATTGLIHEQFF
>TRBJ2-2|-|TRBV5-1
CASSITGTSGLQGPGELFF
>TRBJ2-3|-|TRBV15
CATSRERGFTDTQYF
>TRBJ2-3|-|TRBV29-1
CSVEEAGSGDTQYF
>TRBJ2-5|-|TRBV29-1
CSVEEAGNLGETQYF
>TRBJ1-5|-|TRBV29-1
CSVEGEGNQPQHF
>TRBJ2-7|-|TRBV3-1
CASSQTSSGGLYDEQYF
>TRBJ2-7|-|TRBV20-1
CSAAGGREPYEQYF
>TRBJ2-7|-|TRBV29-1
CSVEGGQGASYEQYF
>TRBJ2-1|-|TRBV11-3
CASSLGRDRGGLAGNEQFF
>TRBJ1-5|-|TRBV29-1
CSVRTGTGSMNQHF
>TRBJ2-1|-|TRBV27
CASSLMMSLSGNEQFF
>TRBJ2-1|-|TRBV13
CASSLGLPQYNEQFF
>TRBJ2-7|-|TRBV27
CASSFRLSYEQYF
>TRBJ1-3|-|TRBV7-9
CASSRAWTAEGSPLSGNTIYF
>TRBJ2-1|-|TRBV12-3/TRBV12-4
CASRSLAGVNEQFF
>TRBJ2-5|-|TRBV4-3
CASSQFPGQGSETQYF
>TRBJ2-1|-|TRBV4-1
CASSQEPGLVFYEQFF
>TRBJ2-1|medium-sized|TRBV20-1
CSASVPFSGDYNEQFF
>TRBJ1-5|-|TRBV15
CATSRDIIGVNQPQHF
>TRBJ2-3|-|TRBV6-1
CASSEAEDTQYF
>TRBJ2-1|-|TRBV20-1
CSAISSGGAYNEQFF
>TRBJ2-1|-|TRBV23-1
CASSRNRGSGLNEQFF
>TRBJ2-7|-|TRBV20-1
CSARELERAYEQYF
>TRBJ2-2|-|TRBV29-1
CSVVLNTGELFF
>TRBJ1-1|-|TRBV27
CASKVSGYTEAFF
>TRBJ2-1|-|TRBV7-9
CASSSTRVVAGFIDEQFF
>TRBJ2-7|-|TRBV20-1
CSARADNTYEQYF
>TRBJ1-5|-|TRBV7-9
CASSSWDQPQHF
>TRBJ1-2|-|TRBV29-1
CSVDTFPDYGYTF
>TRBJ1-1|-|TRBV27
CASSPSTATGNTEAFF
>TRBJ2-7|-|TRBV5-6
CASSLGPKDPTYEQYF
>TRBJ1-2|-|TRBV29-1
CSAAGGFYGYTF
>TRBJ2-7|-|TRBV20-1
CSARDPSAISYEQYF
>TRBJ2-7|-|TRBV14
CASSPGTGGFYEQYF